Each of the 29 T cell receptor beta chains below was sequenced from the same sample in a study of blood T cell repertoires in COVID-19. TCRdb's copy holds only in-frame clones and misses some; the assay was immunoSEQ multiplex PCR. This repertoire shows 350,000 or so clones, about 89% found once; its top ten account for more than 9%. Sequences were obtained from peripheral blood. The receptor source for this set is a woman under 40 with COVID-19, enrolled during active disease.

V and J are TRBV2 and TRBJ2-7; the match to TRBD2 covers 10 bases. V lost 6 bases to trimming and J lost 4 bases; unmatched junction nucleotides: 12. Germline CDR1 reads SNHLY; CDR2 reads FYNNEI. The CDR3 consists of 16 residues. The CDR3 loop is CASRPRESSGRYEQYF. The CDR3 DNA sequence: TGTGCCAGCAGACCAAGGGAGTCTAGCGGGAGATACGAGCAGTACTTC. Combining the CDR3 with reference TRBV2 and TRBJ2-7 gives the whole variable domain EPEVTQTPSHQVTQMGQEVILRCVPISNHLYFYWYRQILGQKVEFLVSFYNNEISEKSEIFDDQFSVERPDGSNFTLKIRSTKLEDSAMYFCASRPRESSGRYEQYFGPGTRLTVT.

This clone was seen a handful of times. The chain links TRBV10-2 to TRBJ1-6, with D unresolved. The CDR3 has 15 residues. Germline V gene lookup returns CDR1 WSHSY and CDR2 SAAADI. V was trimmed by 7 bases and J by 5 bases, leaving 15 bases between them. CDR3 coding DNA: TGCGCCAGCACTAGGTCGGAACTCAATAATTCACCCCTCCACTTT. Its translation is CASTRSELNNSPLHF.

The chain employs TRBV19 and TRBJ2-1; 13 nucleotides line up with TRBD2. V shed 8 bases and J 10 bases; nucleotides not matched to a gene: 2. Germline CDR1 reads LNHDA; CDR2 reads SQIVND (reference sequence). The CDR3 contains 12 residues. CDR3 sequence: CASSGLAGEQFF. The CDR3 DNA follows: TGTGCCAGTTCGGGACTAGCGGGAGAGCAGTTCTTC.

V is TRBV19 and J is TRBJ2-7; TRBD1 agrees at 8 bases. V lost 7 bases and J lost 2; bases outside the gene matches: 7. The CDR3 covers 14 residues. Per the germline V gene, CDR1 is LNHDA and CDR2 is SQIVND (reference sequence). CDR3 region: CASNARTGPYEQYF. The CDR3 region has the DNA TGTGCCAGTAACGCTAGGACAGGGCCCTACGAGCAGTACTTC.

The V and J genes are TRBV30 and TRBJ2-7; 10 positions agree with TRBD1. The V gene end was trimmed by 3 bases and the J gene end by 4 bases; junction bases not matched to a gene: 3. The germline V gene encodes CDR1 GTSNPN and CDR2 SVGIG (reference sequence). This CDR3 has 13 amino acids. The CDR3 coding sequence is TGTGCCTGGAGCCGGGACAGGGGTTACGAGCAGTACTTC. This encodes CAWSRDRGYEQYF.

The chain links TRBV10-3 to TRBJ2-6; no clear D gene. CDR3 length: 18 amino acids. Germline V CDR1 and CDR2: ENHRY, SYGVKD. V was trimmed by 2 bases and J by 0 bases, leaving 14 bases between them. This chain's CDR3 is CAISENPQAVSGANVLTF. CDR3 nucleotides: TGTGCCATCAGTGAGAATCCTCAGGCAGTCTCTGGGGCCAACGTCCTGACTTTC.

The chain carries TRBV24-1 and TRBJ1-5; weak D call: TRBD1 (6 bases). Per the germline V gene, CDR1 is KGHDR and CDR2 is SFDVKD. The CDR3 runs to 14 residues. V lost 4 bases and J 6 bases, leaving 12 bases between the germline ends. As DNA, the CDR3 is TGTGCCACCAGTGACGAGAGGGGGAGTCAGCCCCAGCATTTT. It is translated as CATSDERGSQPQHF.

This clone showed up just a few times. This rearrangement joins TRBV28 to TRBJ1-4, with 8 positions matching TRBD1. This CDR3 has 13 residues. Losses at the gene ends were 8 bases for V and 8 bases for J; bases not matched to a gene: 7. CDR1 MDHEN and CDR2 SYDVKM come from the germline V gene. The chain's CDR3 is CASSDRGGEKLFF. The CDR3 DNA sequence: TGTGCCAGCTCAGACAGGGGAGGGGAAAAACTGTTTTTT.

The V call is TRBV9, the J call TRBJ2-2; the D is unclear. V was cut by 0 bases and J by 7 bases, with 4 bases left in between. This CDR3 contains 12 residues. Per the germline V gene, CDR1 is SGDLS and CDR2 is YYNGEE. CDR3 sequence reads: CASSVAGGELFF. CDR3 in DNA: TGTGCCAGCAGCGTAGCGGGCGGGGAGCTGTTTTTT.

The rearrangement links TRBV11-3 to TRBJ2-7, with 11 bases identical to TRBD2. V shed 5 bases and J 7 bases; nucleotides not matched to a gene: 10. The germline V gene encodes CDR1 SGHNT and CDR2 YENEEA. The CDR3 runs 15 residues. CDR3 DNA: TGTGCCAGCAGCCCGGAGGCTAGCGGGAGGAGGGAGCAGTACTTC. Translation: CASSPEASGRREQYF. Filled out from reference TRBV11-3 and TRBJ2-7, the complete variable domain reads EAGVVQSPRYKIIEKKQPVAFWCNPISGHNTLYWYLQNLGQGPELLIRYENEEAVDDSQLPKDRFSAERLKGVDSTLKIQPAELGDSAVYLCASSPEASGRREQYFGPGTRLTVT.

The chain combines TRBV29-1 with TRBJ2-7, with TRBD1 matching over 7 bases. The CDR3 sequence is 15 residues long. V gave up 0 bases and J gave up 2 bases; unmatched junction bases: 7. The germline gives CDR1 SQVTM, CDR2 ANQGSEA. Written as DNA, the CDR3 is TGCAGCGTTGAAGATCAGACAGGGTGGACCTACGAGCAGTACTTC. As protein: CSVEDQTGWTYEQYF.

The rearrangement links TRBV2 to TRBJ2-7; 9 nucleotides agree with TRBD1. Germline values: CDR1 SNHLY, CDR2 FYNNEI. V gave up 7 bases and J gave up 6 bases; unmatched junction bases: 1. CDR3 size: 11 residues. The CDR3 DNA reads TGTGCCAGCAACAGGGGGCTCGAGCAGTACTTC. It yields the protein CASNRGLEQYF.

The J gene is TRBJ2-1, the V gene TRBV6-6; 10 bases are shared with TRBD2. The CDR3 spans 18 residues. V gave up 5 bases and J gave up 4 bases; unmatched junction bases: 14. Germline CDR1 MNHNY, CDR2 SVGAGI (reference sequence). CDR3 region: CASSPTSGSARGYNEQFF. CDR3 coding DNA: TGTGCCAGCAGTCCGACTAGCGGGTCGGCACGGGGGTACAATGAGCAGTTCTTC.

The rearrangement links TRBV12-3 or TRBV12-4 to TRBJ2-5; D uncertain. V lost 6 bases, J lost 5 bases, and 13 bases lay in between. The CDR3 consists of 13 residues. The CDR3 nucleotides are TGTGCCAGCAGCGAACACGTGGTCGAGACCCAGTACTTC. It translates to CASSEHVVETQYF.

The rearrangement links TRBV6-6 to TRBJ2-5, with D possibly TRBD1 on 5 matching bases. Germline-derived CDR1 and CDR2 are MNHNY and SVGAGI (reference sequence). Deletions cut 6 bases from V and 1 base from J, with 15 bases between. This CDR3 region has 15 residues. This chain's CDR3 is CASSPRNRLQETQYF. In DNA, the CDR3 is TGTGCCAGCAGCCCCAGGAACAGGCTCCAAGAGACCCAGTACTTC.

CDR3 sequence: CASRDSFSNQPQHF. The CDR3 DNA reads TGTGCCAGCAGGGACAGTTTTAGCAATCAGCCCCAGCATTTT. The chain has TRBV2 and TRBJ1-5, with D maybe TRBD1 (6 bases). Trimming shortened V by 6 bases and J by 0 bases, and 9 bases separated the two germline ends. CDR3 size: 14 residues. CDR1 is SNHLY, CDR2 FYNNEI, per germline. Based on the CDR3 plus reference TRBV2 and TRBJ1-5, the full variable domain is EPEVTQTPSHQVTQMGQEVILRCVPISNHLYFYWYRQILGQKVEFLVSFYNNEISEKSEIFDDQFSVERPDGSNFTLKIRSTKLEDSAMYFCASRDSFSNQPQHFGDGTRLSIL.

V usage is TRBV27 and J usage is TRBJ2-3; D ambiguous. The V gene's germline CDR1 is MNHEY and CDR2 SMNVEV (reference sequence). The CDR3 has 13 residues. The V end lost 1 base, the J end lost 3 bases, and 5 bases lay between the germline ends. Written as DNA, the CDR3 is TGTGCCAGCAGTTTATTCGGGACAGATACGCAGTATTTT. Protein product: CASSLFGTDTQYF.

The V gene is TRBV4-3, the J gene TRBJ2-1, with TRBD2 matching 8 bases. Losses at the gene ends were 1 base for V and 9 bases for J; bases not matched to a gene: 2. The CDR3 spans 13 residues. CDR1 and CDR2 from the germline V gene are LGHNA and YSLEER. CDR3 nucleotides: TGCGCCAGCAGCCAAGTCGCGGGAGGTGAGCAGTTCTTC. Its translation: CASSQVAGGEQFF.

CDR3 coding DNA: TGTGCCAGCAGTCGACAGTATCAGCCCCAGCATTTT. Its translation is CASSRQYQPQHF. This chain connects TRBV6-2 or TRBV6-3 to TRBJ1-5; D possibly corresponds to TRBD1 (5 bases). The CDR3 contains 12 residues. Germline V lookup: CDR1 MNHEY, CDR2 SVGEGT. The V and J ends lost 5 bases and 5 bases respectively, with 7 bases between them.

V and J are TRBV6-5 and TRBJ2-7; D may be TRBD1 (5 bases). CDR3 length: 11 residues. Germline-derived CDR1 and CDR2 are MNHEY and SVGAGI. Trimming cost V 7 bases and J 5 bases, with 9 bases left between them. The CDR3 protein is CASTLRDEQYF. In DNA, the CDR3 is TGTGCCAGCACACTCAGGGACGAGCAGTACTTC.

V and J are TRBV19 and TRBJ2-5, with D perhaps TRBD1 (6 bases). CDR3 length equals 14 residues. CDR1 is LNHDA and CDR2 is SQIVND in the germline V gene (reference sequence). Trimming removed 1 base from V and 4 bases from J, with 10 bases in between. The CDR3 protein is CASSIARGRETQYF. For the CDR3, the DNA is TGTGCCAGTAGTATAGCCAGGGGACGAGAGACCCAGTACTTC.

In the case of this clone: The sample contains more than one DNA sequence encoding this CDR3. V gene TRBV6-5 combines with J gene TRBJ2-1, with 8 bases fitting TRBD2. Germline CDR1 reads MNHEY; CDR2 reads SVGAGI. The V segment lost 2 bases and the J segment 3 bases; nucleotides outside the gene matches: 0. The CDR3 is 14 residues long. CDR3 sequence reads: CASSYAGGYNEQFF. CDR3 DNA sequence: TGTGCCAGCAGTTACGCGGGAGGCTACAATGAGCAGTTCTTC.

This clone was seen just once. The gene calls are TRBV4-1 and TRBJ2-7; TRBD1 agrees at 8 bases. The CDR3 runs to 16 residues. Germline CDR1 MGHRA, CDR2 YSYEKL. V shed 1 base and J 1 base; nucleotides not matched to a gene: 6. The DNA for the CDR3 is TGCGCCAGCAGCCAAGCACAAAGGACAGGGTCCTACGAGCAGTACTTC. It translates to CASSQAQRTGSYEQYF.

This chain links TRBV4-3 with TRBJ2-1, with TRBD2 matching 14 bases. V was clipped by 0 bases and J by 8 bases; unmatched bases: 3. Germline V gene data show CDR1 as LGHNA and CDR2 as YSLEER. The CDR3 totals 16 residues. The CDR3 is CASSQDGTSGSDEQFF. The CDR3 DNA is TGCGCCAGCAGCCAAGATGGGACTAGCGGGAGCGATGAGCAGTTCTTC.

This clone was observed once. The chain links TRBV9 to TRBJ2-1, with 8 positions matching TRBD1. Germline CDR1 is SGDLS and CDR2 is YYNGEE. The trim removed 4 bases at V and 3 bases at J, leaving 9 bases unmatched. This CDR3 contains 16 residues. CDR3 loop: CASSPYTGTGYNEQFF. The CDR3 region has the DNA TGTGCCAGCAGCCCTTACACCGGGACAGGCTACAATGAGCAGTTCTTC.

V is TRBV6-1 and J is TRBJ1-1, with D possibly TRBD1 on 5 matching bases. The V end lost 6 bases, the J end lost 4 bases, and 12 bases lay between the germline ends. The germline V gene has CDR1 MNHNS and CDR2 SASEGT. This CDR3 spans 13 amino acids. This chain's CDR3 is CASSDQGSTEAFF. DNA of the CDR3: TGTGCCAGCAGCGACCAGGGTTCCACTGAAGCTTTCTTT.

This clone was observed once. The gene calls are TRBV30 and TRBJ2-3, with TRBD2 identical over 8 bases. Germline CDR1 reads GTSNPN; CDR2 reads SVGIG (reference sequence). The J segment lost 4 bases and the V segment lost 5 bases, leaving 14 bases of the junction unmatched. This CDR3 region has 16 residues. DNA of the CDR3: TGTGCCTGGGGGGGATCTGTCGGGAGGGCCCCAGATACGCAGTATTTT. Protein product: CAWGGSVGRAPDTQYF. Looking up the rest from reference TRBV30 and TRBJ2-3 gives the full variable domain: SQTIHQWPATLVQPVGSPLSLECTVEGTSNPNLYWYRQAAGRGLQLLFYSVGIGQISSEVPQNLSASRPQDRQFILSSKKLLLSDSGFYLCAWGGSVGRAPDTQYFGPGTRLTVL.

The chain links TRBV7-8 to TRBJ1-5; TRBD1 might be the D (5 bases). This CDR3 has 15 residues. Trimming removed 3 bases from V and 7 bases from J, with 16 bases in between. Germline CDR1 reads SGHVS; CDR2 reads FQNEAQ. The CDR3 loop is CASSFEAQGGQPQHF. Written as DNA, the CDR3 is TGTGCCAGCAGCTTCGAGGCCCAGGGCGGCCAGCCCCAGCATTTT. The variable domain in full, completed from reference TRBV7-8 and TRBJ1-5, reads GAGVSQSPRYKVAKRGQDVALRCDPISGHVSLFWYQQALGQGPEFLTYFQNEAQLDKSGLPSDRFFAERPEGSVSTLKIQRTQQEDSAVYLCASSFEAQGGQPQHFGDGTRLSIL.

The V and J genes are TRBV2 and TRBJ2-1; 9 bases match TRBD2. Germline-derived CDR1 and CDR2 are SNHLY and FYNNEI. The CDR3 length is 16 residues. The V gene end was trimmed by 5 bases and the J gene end by 7 bases; junction bases not matched to a gene: 12. The CDR3 sequence is CASSRGLANLRNEQFF. The CDR3 region has the DNA TGTGCCAGCAGTCGGGGACTAGCAAATTTGAGAAATGAGCAGTTCTTC.